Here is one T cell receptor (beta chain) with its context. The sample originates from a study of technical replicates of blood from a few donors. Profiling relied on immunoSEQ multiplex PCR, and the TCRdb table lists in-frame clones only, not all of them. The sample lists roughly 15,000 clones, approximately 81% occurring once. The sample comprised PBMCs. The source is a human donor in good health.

The CDR3 here is CASSLGGSGTTDTQYF. CDR3 nucleotides: TGCGCCAGCAGCTTGGGTGGTAGCGGGACCACAGATACGCAGTATTTT. The chain joins TRBV5-1 to TRBJ2-3; TRBD2 matches 8 bases. After removal of 0 bases from V and 2 bases from J, the junction contained 5 bases not matched to a gene. Germline V CDR1 and CDR2: SGHRS, YFSETQ. This CDR3 is 16 amino acids long.